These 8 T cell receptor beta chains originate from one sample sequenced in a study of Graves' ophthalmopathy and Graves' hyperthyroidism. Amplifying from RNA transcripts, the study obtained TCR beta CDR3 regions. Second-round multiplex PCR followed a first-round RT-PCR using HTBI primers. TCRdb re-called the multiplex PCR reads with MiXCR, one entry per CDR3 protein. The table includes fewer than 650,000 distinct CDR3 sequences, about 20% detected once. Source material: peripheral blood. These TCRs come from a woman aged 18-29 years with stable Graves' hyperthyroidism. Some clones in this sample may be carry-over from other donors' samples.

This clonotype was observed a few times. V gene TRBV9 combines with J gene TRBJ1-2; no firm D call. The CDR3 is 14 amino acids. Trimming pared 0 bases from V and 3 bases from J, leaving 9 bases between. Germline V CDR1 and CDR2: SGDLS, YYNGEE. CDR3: CASSVVPRHYGYTF. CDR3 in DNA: TGTGCCAGCAGCGTAGTCCCTCGGCACTATGGCTACACCTTC.

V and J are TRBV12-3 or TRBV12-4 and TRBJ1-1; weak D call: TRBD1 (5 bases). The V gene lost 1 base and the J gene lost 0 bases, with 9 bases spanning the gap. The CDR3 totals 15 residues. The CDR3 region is CASSLGGEMNTEAFF. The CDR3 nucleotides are TGTGCCAGCAGTTTAGGGGGGGAGATGAACACTGAAGCTTTCTTT.

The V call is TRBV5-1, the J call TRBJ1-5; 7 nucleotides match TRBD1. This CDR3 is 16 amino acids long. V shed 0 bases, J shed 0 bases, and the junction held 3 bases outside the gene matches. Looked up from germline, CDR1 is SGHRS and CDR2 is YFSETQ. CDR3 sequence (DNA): TGCGCCAGCAGCTTGGCTGGGACAGATAGCAATCAGCCCCAGCATTTT. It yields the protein CASSLAGTDSNQPQHF.

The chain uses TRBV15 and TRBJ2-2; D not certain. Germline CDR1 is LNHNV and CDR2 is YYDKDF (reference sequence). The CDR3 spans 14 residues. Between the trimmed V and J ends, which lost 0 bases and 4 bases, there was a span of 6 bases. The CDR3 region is CATSRDFSTGELFF. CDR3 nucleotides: TGTGCCACCAGCAGAGATTTCTCCACCGGGGAGCTGTTTTTT.

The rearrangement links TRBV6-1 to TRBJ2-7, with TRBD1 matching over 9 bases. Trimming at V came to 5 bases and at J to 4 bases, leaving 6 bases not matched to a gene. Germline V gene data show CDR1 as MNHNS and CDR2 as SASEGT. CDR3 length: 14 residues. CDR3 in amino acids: CASSQQQGAYEQYF. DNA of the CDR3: TGTGCCAGCAGTCAACAACAGGGGGCATACGAGCAGTACTTC.

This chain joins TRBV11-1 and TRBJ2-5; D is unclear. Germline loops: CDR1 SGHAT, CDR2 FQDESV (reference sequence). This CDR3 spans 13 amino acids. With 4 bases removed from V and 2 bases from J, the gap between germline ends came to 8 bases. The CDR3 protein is CASSSQRQETQYF. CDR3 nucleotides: TGTGCCAGCAGCTCCCAGCGTCAAGAGACCCAGTACTTC.

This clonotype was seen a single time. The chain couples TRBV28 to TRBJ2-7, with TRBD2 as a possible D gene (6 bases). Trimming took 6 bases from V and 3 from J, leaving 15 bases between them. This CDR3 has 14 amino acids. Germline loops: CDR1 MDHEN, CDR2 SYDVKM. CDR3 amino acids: CASRASIGGYEQYF. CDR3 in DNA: TGTGCCAGCAGGGCCAGCATCGGGGGCTACGAGCAGTACTTC.

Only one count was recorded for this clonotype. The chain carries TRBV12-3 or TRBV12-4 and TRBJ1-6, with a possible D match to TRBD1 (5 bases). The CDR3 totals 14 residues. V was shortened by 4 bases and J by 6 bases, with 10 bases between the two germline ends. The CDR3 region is CASSSTVPNSPLHF. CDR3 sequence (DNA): TGTGCCAGCAGTTCGACAGTGCCTAATTCACCCCTCCACTTT.